A single T cell receptor (beta chain) is shown here with its context. This entry comes from a study of CD8+CD57+ T cells in acquired aplastic anemia. For sequencing, patients were chosen who had shown expansion of CD8+CD57+ cells by flow cytometry. Genomic DNA provided the template from which TCR beta VDJ and CDR3 profiles were obtained. Using its own MiXCR run on the reads, TCRdb lists one record per CDR3 protein. The sample lists roughly 180,000 distinct CDR3 sequences; less than 50% were seen once. This TCR derives from a human donor with aplastic anemia. The sequenced sample consisted of sorted CD4+, CD8+, or CD8+CD57+ T cells (not recorded which) from PBMCs.

CDR3 bases: TGTGCCACCAGTGATTTGACCAGCAGCAGCACAGATACGCAGTATTTT. This sequence encodes CATSDLTSSSTDTQYF. The chain links TRBV24-1 to TRBJ2-3; the D is unclear. CDR1 is KGHDR, CDR2 SFDVKD, per germline. The CDR3 is 16 amino acids. V was cut by 0 bases and J by 0 bases, with 9 bases left in between.